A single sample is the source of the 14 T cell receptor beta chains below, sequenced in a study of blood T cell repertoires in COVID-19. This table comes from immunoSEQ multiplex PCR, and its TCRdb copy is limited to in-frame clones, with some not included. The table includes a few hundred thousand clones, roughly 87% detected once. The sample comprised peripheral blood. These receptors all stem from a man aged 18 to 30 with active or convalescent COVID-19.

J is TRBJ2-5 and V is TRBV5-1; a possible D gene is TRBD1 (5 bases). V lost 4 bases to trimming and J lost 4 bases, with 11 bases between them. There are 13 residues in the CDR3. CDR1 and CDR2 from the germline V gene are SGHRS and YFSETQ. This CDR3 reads CASSPQGSETQYF. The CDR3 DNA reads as TGCGCCAGCAGCCCCCAGGGTTCAGAGACCCAGTACTTC.

The CDR3, as DNA: TGTGCCAGCAGCACCCGACAGGGTGACACTGAAGCTTTCTTT. Translated: CASSTRQGDTEAFF. The gene calls are TRBV7-6 and TRBJ1-1; 7 bases agree with TRBD1. Germline V gene lookup returns CDR1 SGHVS and CDR2 FNYEAQ. V gave up 5 bases and J gave up 3 bases; unmatched junction bases: 6. The CDR3 spans 14 residues.

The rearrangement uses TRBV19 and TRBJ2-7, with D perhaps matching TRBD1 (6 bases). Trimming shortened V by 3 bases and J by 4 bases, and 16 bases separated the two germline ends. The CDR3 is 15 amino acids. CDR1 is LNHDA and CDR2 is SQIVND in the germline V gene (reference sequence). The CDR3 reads CASSISGSGAYEQYF. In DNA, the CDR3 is TGTGCCAGTAGTATTTCGGGGTCAGGGGCGTACGAGCAGTACTTC.

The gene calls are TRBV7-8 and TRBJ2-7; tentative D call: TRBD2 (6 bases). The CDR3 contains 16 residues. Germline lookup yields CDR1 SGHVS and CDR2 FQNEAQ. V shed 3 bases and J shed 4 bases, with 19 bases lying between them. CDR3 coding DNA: TGTGCCAGCAGCTTTGGGCTCGATGTGGGGGGTTACGAGCAGTACTTC. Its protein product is CASSFGLDVGGYEQYF.

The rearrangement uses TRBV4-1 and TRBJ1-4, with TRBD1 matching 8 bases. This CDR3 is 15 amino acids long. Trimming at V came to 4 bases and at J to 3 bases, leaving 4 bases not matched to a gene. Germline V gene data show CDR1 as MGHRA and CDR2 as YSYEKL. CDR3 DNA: TGCGCCAGCAGCCCAAGACAGGGGCCTAATGAAAAACTGTTTTTT. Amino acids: CASSPRQGPNEKLFF.

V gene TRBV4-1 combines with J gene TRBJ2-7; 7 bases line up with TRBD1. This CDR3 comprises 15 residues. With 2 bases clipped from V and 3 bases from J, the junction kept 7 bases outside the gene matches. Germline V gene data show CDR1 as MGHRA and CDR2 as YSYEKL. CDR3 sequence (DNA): TGCGCCAGCAGCCAAACGATGACAGGGCACTACGAGCAGTACTTC. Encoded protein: CASSQTMTGHYEQYF.

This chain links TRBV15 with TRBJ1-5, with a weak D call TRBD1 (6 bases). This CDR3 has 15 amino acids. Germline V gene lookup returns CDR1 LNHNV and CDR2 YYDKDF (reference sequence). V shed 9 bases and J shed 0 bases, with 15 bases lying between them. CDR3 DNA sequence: TGTGCCACAGGCACAGGGTCCTATAGCAATCAGCCCCAGCATTTT. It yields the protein CATGTGSYSNQPQHF.

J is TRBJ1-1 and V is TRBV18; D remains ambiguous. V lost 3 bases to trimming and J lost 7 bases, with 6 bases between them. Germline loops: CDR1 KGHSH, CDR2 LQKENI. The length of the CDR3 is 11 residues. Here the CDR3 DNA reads TGTGCCAGCTCACCCGGGGTTGAAGCTTTCTTT. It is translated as CASSPGVEAFF.

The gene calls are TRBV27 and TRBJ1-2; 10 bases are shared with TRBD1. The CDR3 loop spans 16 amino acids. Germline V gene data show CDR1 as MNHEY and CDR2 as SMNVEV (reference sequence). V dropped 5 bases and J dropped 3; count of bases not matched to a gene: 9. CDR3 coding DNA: TGTGCCAGCAGTACCCAAGGGGACAGGGGATACTATGGCTACACCTTC. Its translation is CASSTQGDRGYYGYTF.

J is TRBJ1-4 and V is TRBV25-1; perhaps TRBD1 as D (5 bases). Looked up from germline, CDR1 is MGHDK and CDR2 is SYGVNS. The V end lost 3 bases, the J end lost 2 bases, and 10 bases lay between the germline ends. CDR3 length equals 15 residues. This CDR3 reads CASSDGGRTNEKLFF. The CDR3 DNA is TGTGCCAGCAGTGATGGGGGGAGGACTAATGAAAAACTGTTTTTT.

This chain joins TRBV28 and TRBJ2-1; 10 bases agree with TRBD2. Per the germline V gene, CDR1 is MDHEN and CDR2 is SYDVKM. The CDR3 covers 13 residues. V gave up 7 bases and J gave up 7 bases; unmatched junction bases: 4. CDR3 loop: CASKGTSANEQFF. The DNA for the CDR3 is TGTGCCAGCAAAGGGACTAGCGCTAATGAGCAGTTCTTC.

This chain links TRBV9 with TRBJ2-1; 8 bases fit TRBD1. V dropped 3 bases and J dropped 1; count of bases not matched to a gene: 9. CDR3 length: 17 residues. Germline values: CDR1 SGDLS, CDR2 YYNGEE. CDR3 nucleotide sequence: TGTGCCAGCAGCGAGAGGACAGGGACAGTTTCCTACAATGAGCAGTTCTTC. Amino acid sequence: CASSERTGTVSYNEQFF.

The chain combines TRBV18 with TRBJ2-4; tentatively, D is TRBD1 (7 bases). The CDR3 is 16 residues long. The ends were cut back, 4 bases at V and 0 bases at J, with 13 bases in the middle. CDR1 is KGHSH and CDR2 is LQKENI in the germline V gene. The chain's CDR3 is CASSRQGGLAKNIQYF. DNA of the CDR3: TGTGCCAGCTCACGACAGGGAGGTCTAGCCAAAAACATTCAGTACTTC.

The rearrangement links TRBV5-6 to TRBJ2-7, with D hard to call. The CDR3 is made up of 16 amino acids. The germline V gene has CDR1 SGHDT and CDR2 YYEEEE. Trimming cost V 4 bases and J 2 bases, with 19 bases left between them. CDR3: CASSVMSYRFAYEQYF. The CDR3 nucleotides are TGTGCCAGCAGCGTGATGTCGTACAGATTTGCCTACGAGCAGTACTTC.